The subject of this entry is one T cell receptor beta chain. Its antigen is not known. V lost 4 bases and J lost 0, with 7 bases in between. Germline V CDR1 and CDR2: LNHNV, YYDKDF (reference sequence). The CDR3 spans 13 residues. These data are taken from a study of shared clonotypes between healthy human individuals. Data came from immunoSEQ multiplex PCR; TCRdb stores just in-frame clones and leaves some out. The data hold around 550,000 clones, with roughly 95% observed a single time. Findings of the study overall: What naive subsets generally showed was a larger estimated richness than memory subsets showed.

Naive CD8 isolation took CD45RO-negative cells positively selected for CCR7 and excluded terminally differentiated effector memory CD45RA+ cells. The origin of this receptor is a woman aged 30 to 39 in good health. This chain joins TRBV15 and TRBJ2-7; no clear D. Sequencing input: naive CD8+ T cells sorted from blood. Here the CDR3 DNA reads TGTGCCACCAGCATGGCCAACTCCTACGAGCAGTACTTC. It translates to CATSMANSYEQYF.